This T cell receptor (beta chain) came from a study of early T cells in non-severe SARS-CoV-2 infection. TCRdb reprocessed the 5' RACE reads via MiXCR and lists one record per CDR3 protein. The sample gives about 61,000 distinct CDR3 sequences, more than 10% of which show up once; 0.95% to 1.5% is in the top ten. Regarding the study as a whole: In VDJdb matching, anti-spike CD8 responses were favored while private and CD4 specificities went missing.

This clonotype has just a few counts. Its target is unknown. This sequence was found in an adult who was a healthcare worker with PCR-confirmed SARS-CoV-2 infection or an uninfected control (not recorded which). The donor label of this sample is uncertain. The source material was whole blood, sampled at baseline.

The chain's CDR3 is CSVVEQALSYNEQFF. CDR3 DNA sequence: TGCAGCGTTGTCGAACAGGCCCTCTCCTACAATGAGCAGTTCTTC. V is TRBV29-1 and J is TRBJ2-1; D is perhaps TRBD1 (5 bases). Between the trimmed V and J ends, which lost 4 bases and 0 bases, there was a span of 13 bases. In germline, CDR1 is SQVTM, CDR2 ANQGSEA. This CDR3 contains 15 residues.